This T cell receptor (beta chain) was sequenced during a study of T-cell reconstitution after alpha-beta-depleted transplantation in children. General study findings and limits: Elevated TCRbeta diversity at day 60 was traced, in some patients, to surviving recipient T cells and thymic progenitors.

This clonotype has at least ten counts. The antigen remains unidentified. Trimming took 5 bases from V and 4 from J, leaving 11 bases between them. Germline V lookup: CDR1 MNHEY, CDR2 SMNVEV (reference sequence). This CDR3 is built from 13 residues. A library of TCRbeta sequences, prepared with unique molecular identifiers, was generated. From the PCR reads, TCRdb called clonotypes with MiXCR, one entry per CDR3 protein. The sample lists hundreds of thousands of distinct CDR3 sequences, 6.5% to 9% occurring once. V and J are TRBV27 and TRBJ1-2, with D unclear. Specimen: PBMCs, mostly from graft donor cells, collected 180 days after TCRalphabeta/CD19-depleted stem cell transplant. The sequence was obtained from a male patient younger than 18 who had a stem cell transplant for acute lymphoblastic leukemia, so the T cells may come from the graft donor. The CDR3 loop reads CASSPQGPYGYTF. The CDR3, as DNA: TGTGCCAGCAGTCCCCAAGGCCCCTATGGCTACACCTTC.